What follows are 2 T cell receptor beta chains derived from one specimen sequenced in a study of cytomegalovirus exposure and HLA in healthy donors (dated by TCRdb to 2015 to 2018). Receptors were amplified or captured by the immunoSEQ multiplex PCR assay. A mixture of 60 forward primers for TCR Vbeta segments and 13 reverse primers for TCR Jbeta segments was used in the multiplex PCR. The immuneACCESS repertoire file appears here via TCRdb, limited to in-frame rearrangements. These files lack a portion of the clones; in checked studies, under half of the deficit traces to unresolved V genes, and the cause of the others is not known. This specimen's table enumerates roughly 40,000 clones. Just under 4% of the sample rests with the top ten. Sequenced: PBMCs. These receptor sequences come from a male donor in good health and CMV-seronegative.

V usage is TRBV9 and J usage is TRBJ1-2; D might be TRBD1 (5 bases). This CDR3 has 15 residues. V lost 4 bases to trimming and J lost 2 bases, with 15 bases between them. The germline V gene encodes CDR1 SGDLS and CDR2 YYNGEE. CDR3 protein: CASSLRGGLNYGYTF. The CDR3 bases are TGTGCCAGCAGCCTAAGGGGAGGGCTAAACTATGGCTACACCTTC.

V and J are TRBV19 and TRBJ1-1; D might be TRBD1 (6 bases). CDR1 and CDR2 (germline): LNHDA, SQIVND (reference sequence). This CDR3 comprises 13 residues. Between the trimmed V and J ends, which lost 7 bases and 1 base, there was a span of 10 bases. CDR3 nucleotides: TGTGCCAGTAAACTGACAGGGAACACTGAAGCTTTCTTT. This encodes CASKLTGNTEAFF.